This T cell receptor (beta chain) comes out of a study of T cells in Graves' hyperthyroidism and ophthalmopathy. The study's findings and limits: Peripheral blood also featured most of the thyroid clonotypes expanded above 0.001.

This clonotype was picked up a small number of times. What it recognizes is unknown. This CDR3 is 15 amino acids long. Germline CDR1 MGHDK, CDR2 SYGVNS. With V trimmed by 4 bases and J by 3 bases, 5 bases remained unmatched. Researchers amplified the TCR beta CDR3 regions from RNA transcripts. The HTBI primer set drove a first-round RT-PCR of the TCR CDR3. A single record per CDR3 protein comes from TCRdb applying MiXCR to the multiplex PCR reads. The table records almost 600,000 distinct CDR3 sequences, about 15% of them present only once. Exclusion followed for patients with uncontrolled infection, other autoimmune disease, pregnancy or lactation. Preceding any ophthalmopathy symptoms, the blood sample dates from first hyperthyroidism diagnosis.

V and J are TRBV25-1 and TRBJ2-7; TRBD1 agrees at 11 bases. The sequence was obtained from a woman aged 25 to 39 with Graves' hyperthyroidism that later progressed to Graves' ophthalmopathy. The sequencing input was blood. This chain's CDR3 is CASSGDRGADYEQYF. Here the CDR3 DNA reads TGTGCCAGCAGTGGGGACAGGGGGGCAGACTACGAGCAGTACTTC.